This TCR beta chain was observed in a study of blood T cell repertoires in COVID-19. Study information: Sites in the United States, Italy and Spain provided acute and convalescent COVID-19 samples. T cells, B-cell-depleted T cells, or PBMCs supplied cDNA or gDNA.

This clone was counted once. From germline, CDR1 is KGHSH and CDR2 LQKENI. The CDR3 extends over 14 amino acids. V lost 2 bases, J lost 4 bases, and 4 bases stayed unmatched. TCRdb's copy holds only in-frame clones and misses some; the assay was immunoSEQ multiplex PCR. The sample holds some 130,000 clones, 80% to 90% seen once. The age range of participants was 18 to 89 years, with residence in about 25 US areas. Specimen: PBMCs or T cells enriched from blood (not recorded which). This clonotype was sampled from a man between 35 and 55 years old with acute COVID-19. The chain joins TRBV18 to TRBJ2-7; 8 bases match TRBD2. CDR3 residues: CASSPALAGYEQYF. In DNA, the CDR3 is TGTGCCAGCTCACCAGCGTTAGCGGGGTACGAGCAGTACTTC.